The clone carrying this TCR beta chain was counted at least ten times. The target antigen is unknown. The data stem from a study of early T cells in non-severe SARS-CoV-2 infection. Study details: It was bulk RNA from unsorted whole blood that was sequenced, and the chains were unpaired. General observations from the study: Sequences matched to VDJdb favored anti-spike CD8 responses, while private and CD4 specificities were missed.

Germline trimming cut 4 bases from V and 1 base from J; bases unmatched to any gene: 0. CDR1 is SGHAT and CDR2 is FQNNGV in the germline V gene. CDR3 length: 13 amino acids. In the library, individual cDNA molecules carried attached unique molecular identifiers. From the 5' RACE reads, TCRdb called clonotypes with MiXCR, one entry per CDR3 protein. The data show tens of thousands of distinct CDR3 sequences, roughly 13% seen once. This clonotype was sampled from an adult who was a healthcare worker with PCR-confirmed SARS-CoV-2 infection or an uninfected control (not recorded which). Sequencing input: whole blood. The chain recombines TRBV11-2 with TRBJ2-7; 8 bases map to TRBD1. CDR3 sequence reads: CASSWTGSYEQYF. The CDR3 DNA reads TGTGCCAGCAGCTGGACAGGGTCCTACGAGCAGTACTTC.